This T cell receptor beta chain originates from a study of Tregs in tolerant kidney transplant recipients. Study-wide points: For some patients, primers changed over time, blocking nucleotide-level comparison. Validation in larger populations is needed because few patients were studied. Tregs expanded with activated donor B cells seemed most donor-specific.

Unstimulated Tregs (CD4+CD25+CD127-) and CD4+CD25- non-Tregs were sorted from PBMCs. In the case of this clone: The target antigen is unknown.

The ends lost 3 bases at V and 9 bases at J; junction bases unmatched: 7. The CDR3 loop spans 15 amino acids. Germline V gives CDR1 SGDLS, CDR2 YYNGEE. Profiled with immunoSEQ multiplex PCR; TCRdb holds only in-frame clones, not every one. Of more than 60,000 clones detected, 70% to 90% appear once; the ten largest clones hold roughly 0.4%. Sequences were derived from CD4+ T cells from blood, sampled before the transplant. This receptor was obtained from a human donor who received a combined kidney and bone marrow transplant. This sequence joins TRBV9 and TRBJ2-1; 12 bases align to TRBD2. The CDR3 nucleotides read TGTGCCAGCAGCGCGACTAGCGGGAGCGGAGGTGAGCAGTTCTTC. Translation: CASSATSGSGGEQFF.